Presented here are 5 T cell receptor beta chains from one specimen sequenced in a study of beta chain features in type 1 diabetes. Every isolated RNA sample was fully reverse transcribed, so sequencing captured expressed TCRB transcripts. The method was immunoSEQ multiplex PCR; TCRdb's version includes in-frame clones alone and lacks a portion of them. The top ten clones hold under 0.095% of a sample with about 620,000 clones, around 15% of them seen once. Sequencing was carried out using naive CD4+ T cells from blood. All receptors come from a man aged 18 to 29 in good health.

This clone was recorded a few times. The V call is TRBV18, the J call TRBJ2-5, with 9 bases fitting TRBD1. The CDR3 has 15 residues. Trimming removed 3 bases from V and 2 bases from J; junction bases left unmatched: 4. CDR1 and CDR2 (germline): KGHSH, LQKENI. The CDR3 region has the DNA TGTGCCAGCTCACCGCGGACAGGGGAACAAGAGACCCAGTACTTC. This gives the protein CASSPRTGEQETQYF. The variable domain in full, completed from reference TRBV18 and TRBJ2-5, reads NAGVMQNPRHLVRRRGQEARLRCSPMKGHSHVYWYRQLPEEGLKFMVYLQKENIIDESGMPKERFSAEFPKEGPSILRIQQVVRGDSAAYFCASSPRTGEQETQYFGPGTRLLVL.

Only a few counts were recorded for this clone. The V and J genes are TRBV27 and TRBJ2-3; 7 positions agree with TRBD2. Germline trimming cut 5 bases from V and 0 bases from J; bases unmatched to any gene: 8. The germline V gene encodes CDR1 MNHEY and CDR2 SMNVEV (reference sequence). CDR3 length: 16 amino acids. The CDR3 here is CASSRSSGASTDTQYF. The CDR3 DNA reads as TGTGCCAGCAGTCGCTCTAGCGGAGCTAGCACAGATACGCAGTATTTT.

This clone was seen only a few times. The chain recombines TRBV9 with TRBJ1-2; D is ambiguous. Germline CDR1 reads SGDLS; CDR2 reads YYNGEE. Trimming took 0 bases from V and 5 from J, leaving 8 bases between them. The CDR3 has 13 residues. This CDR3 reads CASSVDVKYGYTF. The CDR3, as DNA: TGTGCCAGCAGCGTAGACGTGAAATATGGCTACACCTTC.

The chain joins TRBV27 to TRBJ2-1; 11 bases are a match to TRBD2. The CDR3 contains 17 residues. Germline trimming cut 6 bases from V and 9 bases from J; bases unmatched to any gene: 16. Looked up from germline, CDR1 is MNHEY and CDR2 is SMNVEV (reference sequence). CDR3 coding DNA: TGTGCCAGCAGCTACTCCCCTCTAGCGGGAGGTCGCGGTGAGCAGTTCTTC. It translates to CASSYSPLAGGRGEQFF.

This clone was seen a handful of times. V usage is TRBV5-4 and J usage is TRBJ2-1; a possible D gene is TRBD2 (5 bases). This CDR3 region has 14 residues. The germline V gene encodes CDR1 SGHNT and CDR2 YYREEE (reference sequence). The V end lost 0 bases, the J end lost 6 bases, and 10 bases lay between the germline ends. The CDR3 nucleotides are TGTGCCAGCAGCTTGGTACTAGGTTCCAATGAGCAGTTCTTC. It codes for CASSLVLGSNEQFF.